This T cell receptor beta chain was profiled in a study of CXCR3-negative and CXCR3-positive naive CD8 T cells. Study-wide results and caveats: For naive cells, CXCR3-negative and CXCR3-positive subsets had similar TRBV-TRBJ usage; for memory cells, usage differed. Most assays were run on fresh PBMCs (CXCR3 expression partially decreased after cryopreservation).

Germline CDR1 and CDR2: LNHDA and SQIVND (reference sequence). The CDR3 loop spans 14 amino acids. A remark on this clonotype: What it binds is not known.

Researchers prepared the TRB cDNA libraries using 5' RACE with UMI labels. Using the 5' RACE reads, TCRdb records one entry per CDR3 protein without DNA. The table lists roughly 39,000 distinct CDR3 sequences. Material for sequencing was memory CD8+ T cells from blood. The chain uses TRBV19 and TRBJ2-1; TCRdb names TRBD1, which stays unverified in the absence of DNA. The sequence derives from a human donor in good health. Some clones in this sample may be carry-over from other donors' samples. The CDR3 reads CASSTGYSYNEQFF.